The 26 T cell receptor beta chains presented below share a single source sample, sequenced in a study of blood T cell repertoires in COVID-19. Libraries were prepared by immunoSEQ multiplex PCR; TCRdb keeps only in-frame clonotypes and omits some of them. The data contain 200,000 to 300,000 clones, roughly 91% of them singletons. Sequenced material: peripheral blood. Every receptor here comes from a man aged 25 to 45 with COVID-19, enrolled during active disease.

J is TRBJ2-7 and V is TRBV3-1 (or the pseudogene TRBV3-2), with D possibly TRBD1 on 6 matching bases. The CDR3 is made up of 15 amino acids. Germline values: CDR1 LGHDT, CDR2 YNNKEL (reference sequence). Trimming shortened V by 6 bases and J by 4 bases, and 19 bases separated the two germline ends. The CDR3 loop reads CASSRTVTVRYEQYF. As DNA, the CDR3 is TGTGCCAGCAGTCGGACAGTCACTGTTCGGTACGAGCAGTACTTC.

This clone was picked up one time. The chain has TRBV5-1 and TRBJ1-4, with D tentatively TRBD1 (5 bases). CDR3 length: 14 amino acids. V lost 0 bases, J lost 5 bases, and 8 bases lay in between. CDR1 is SGHRS and CDR2 is YFSETQ in the germline V gene. The CDR3 DNA follows: TGCGCCAGCAGCTTGGGACAGCCCAATGAAAAACTGTTTTTT. Its protein is CASSLGQPNEKLFF.

The gene calls are TRBV1 and TRBJ2-5; the table's TRBD2 call for D was not verified on the DNA. TRBV1 is a documented pseudogene. The CDR3 runs 13 residues. CDR3 sequence: CTRSRGGEETQYF. DNA for the CDR3: TGCACCAGATCTCGCGGGGGCGAAGAGACCCAGTACTTC.

CDR3 region: CASSPVNNYGYTF. CDR3 DNA: TGTGCCAGCAGTCCGGTGAATAACTATGGCTACACCTTC. The chain employs TRBV2 and TRBJ1-2; no reliable D call. This CDR3 has 13 amino acids. Germline V gene lookup returns CDR1 SNHLY and CDR2 FYNNEI. V lost 5 bases and J lost 1, with 8 bases in between. Together with reference TRBV2 and TRBJ1-2, the CDR3 gives the full variable domain: EPEVTQTPSHQVTQMGQEVILRCVPISNHLYFYWYRQILGQKVEFLVSFYNNEISEKSEIFDDQFSVERPDGSNFTLKIRSTKLEDSAMYFCASSPVNNYGYTFGSGTRLTVV.

This rearrangement joins TRBV9 to TRBJ2-7; 8 bases match TRBD1. Trimming cost V 3 bases and J 6 bases; bases outside gene matches: 8. The CDR3 runs to 14 residues. Germline V gives CDR1 SGDLS, CDR2 YYNGEE. CDR3 sequence: CASSADSRGREQYF. CDR3 nucleotide sequence: TGTGCCAGCAGCGCTGACTCCAGGGGGCGCGAGCAGTACTTC.

This chain connects TRBV27 to TRBJ2-7, with D possibly being TRBD2 (5 bases). The CDR3 is made up of 14 amino acids. Trimming left V 4 bases short and J 6 bases short, with 16 bases between. CDR1 MNHEY and CDR2 SMNVEV come from the germline V gene (reference sequence). Here the CDR3 DNA reads TGTGCCAGCAGTTGGAATCCAGAGGGAGCCGAGCAGTACTTC. It translates to CASSWNPEGAEQYF.

V gene TRBV5-4 combines with J gene TRBJ1-2; D call uncertain. The ends were cut back, 0 bases at V and 7 bases at J, with 10 bases in the middle. Looked up from germline, CDR1 is SGHNT and CDR2 is YYREEE (reference sequence). The CDR3 loop spans 13 amino acids. The CDR3 DNA reads as TGTGCCAGCAGCTTGGGCCGGGAAAGTGGCTACACCTTC. Protein: CASSLGRESGYTF.

This clone was seen a few times. The rearrangement links TRBV5-1 to TRBJ2-1; 14 bases are shared with TRBD2. V lost 3 bases to trimming and J lost 11 bases; unmatched junction nucleotides: 7. The CDR3 loop spans 15 amino acids. The germline V gene encodes CDR1 SGHRS and CDR2 YFSETQ. This CDR3 is CASSSKGLAGGQQFF. In DNA, the CDR3 is TGCGCCAGCAGCTCGAAAGGACTAGCGGGGGGCCAGCAGTTCTTC.

The chain has TRBV5-4 and TRBJ1-2; D perhaps matches TRBD1 (5 bases). V was pared by 5 bases and J by 6 bases, with 17 bases between. CDR1 and CDR2 (germline): SGHNT, YYREEE (reference sequence). The length of the CDR3 is 14 residues. The CDR3, as DNA: TGTGCCAGCAGGGTCGGGGGGGGAATGGATGGCTACACCTTC. It encodes CASRVGGGMDGYTF. Supplemented by reference TRBV5-4 and TRBJ1-2, the full variable domain reads ETGVTQSPTHLIKTRGQQVTLRCSSQSGHNTVSWYQQALGQGPQFIFQYYREEENGRGNFPPRFSGLQFPNYSSELNVNALELDDSALYLCASRVGGGMDGYTFGSGTRLTVV.

This clone showed up just a few times. This chain uses TRBV15 with TRBJ1-5; 10 bases align to TRBD1. V lost 1 base to trimming and J lost 4 bases; unmatched junction nucleotides: 7. This CDR3 is built from 17 residues. Germline CDR1 reads LNHNV; CDR2 reads YYDKDF (reference sequence). CDR3 nucleotides: TGTGCCACCAGCAGAGTGCCCGGGACAGGGGTGAATCAGCCCCAGCATTTT. Translating it yields CATSRVPGTGVNQPQHF. Supplemented by reference TRBV15 and TRBJ1-5, the full variable domain reads DAMVIQNPRYQVTQFGKPVTLSCSQTLNHNVMYWYQQKSSQAPKLLFHYYDKDFNNEADTPDNFQSRRPNTSFCFLDIRSPGLGDTAMYLCATSRVPGTGVNQPQHFGDGTRLSIL.

The chain couples TRBV10-3 to TRBJ2-7, with 8 bases lining up with TRBD1. V lost 0 bases and J lost 3; bases outside the gene matches: 7. CDR3 length: 16 amino acids. In germline, CDR1 is ENHRY, CDR2 SYGVKD. DNA for the CDR3: TGTGCCATCAGTGAGTCGATTGGACAGGGAGACTACGAGCAGTACTTC. Its protein product is CAISESIGQGDYEQYF.

V is TRBV10-1 and J is TRBJ2-3, with 10 bases lining up with TRBD2. Per the germline V gene, CDR1 is WNHNN and CDR2 is SYGVQD (reference sequence). The ends lost 4 bases at V and 2 bases at J; junction bases unmatched: 6. The CDR3 length is 16 residues. Here the CDR3 reads CASSGGLAGATDTQYF. CDR3 in DNA: TGCGCCAGCAGTGGGGGGCTAGCGGGGGCCACAGATACGCAGTATTTT.

The chain is built from TRBV5-4 and TRBJ2-1, with 12 bases matching TRBD2. The germline gives CDR1 SGHNT, CDR2 YYREEE (reference sequence). CDR3 size: 17 residues. The ends lost 4 bases at V and 6 bases at J; junction bases unmatched: 11. As DNA, the CDR3 is TGTGCCAGCAGCCTTGGACTAGCGGGGCACTTTGGCAATGAGCAGTTCTTC. This translates into CASSLGLAGHFGNEQFF.

This chain connects TRBV6-5 to TRBJ1-2, with a weak D call TRBD1 (5 bases). Trimming pared 5 bases from V and 10 bases from J, leaving 11 bases between. The germline V gene has CDR1 MNHEY and CDR2 SVGAGI. The CDR3 totals 11 residues. In nucleotides, the CDR3 is TGTGCCAGCAGTATCCAGGGTGTCTACACCTTC. Translation: CASSIQGVYTF.

V gene TRBV5-1 combines with J gene TRBJ2-7, with TRBD2 matching 10 bases. There are 16 residues in the CDR3. Germline V CDR1 and CDR2: SGHRS, YFSETQ. V gave up 3 bases and J gave up 5 bases; unmatched junction bases: 11. The DNA for the CDR3 is TGCGCCAGCAGCTCCCAGCTAGCGGGGGATACGAACGAGCAGTACTTC. Residues: CASSSQLAGDTNEQYF.

The V gene is TRBV5-1, the J gene TRBJ2-1; 9 bases fit TRBD2. The CDR3 loop spans 15 amino acids. The J segment lost 6 bases and the V segment lost 1 base, leaving 5 bases of the junction unmatched. The germline gives CDR1 SGHRS, CDR2 YFSETQ. The CDR3 is CASSLTGTSTNEQFF. CDR3 coding DNA: TGCGCCAGCAGCTTGACCGGGACTAGCACCAATGAGCAGTTCTTC.

The V call is TRBV27, the J call TRBJ1-1; TRBD1 matches at 7 bases. This CDR3 contains 14 residues. Trimming cost V 5 bases and J 6 bases; bases outside gene matches: 9. Germline assignment: CDR1 MNHEY and CDR2 SMNVEV (reference sequence). The DNA for the CDR3 is TGTGCCAGCAGTCCAAACCTCCAGGGGGCTGAAGCTTTCTTT. Protein sequence: CASSPNLQGAEAFF.

The chain joins TRBV4-1 to TRBJ2-1, with 8 bases lining up with TRBD1. Per germline, CDR1 MGHRA and CDR2 YSYEKL. The CDR3 loop spans 14 amino acids. V was clipped by 3 bases and J by 5 bases; unmatched bases: 3. The CDR3 loop reads CASSQADRDNEQFF. The CDR3 DNA follows: TGCGCCAGCAGCCAGGCGGACAGGGACAATGAGCAGTTCTTC.

In its sample, this clone was seen a few times. This chain joins TRBV15 and TRBJ1-5; possibly TRBD1 for D (6 bases). The CDR3 extends over 17 amino acids. V lost 0 bases and J 0 bases, leaving 12 bases between the germline ends. Per the germline V gene, CDR1 is LNHNV and CDR2 is YYDKDF (reference sequence). The CDR3 coding sequence is TGTGCCACCAGCAGAGAAGAGGCAGGGGTTAGCAATCAGCCCCAGCATTTT. Encoded protein: CATSREEAGVSNQPQHF.

This clone was observed once. The V call is TRBV19, the J call TRBJ1-5; unclear D gene. Between the trimmed V and J ends, which lost 0 bases and 7 bases, there was a span of 10 bases. CDR3 length equals 14 residues. Per germline, CDR1 LNHDA and CDR2 SQIVND (reference sequence). CDR3 in amino acids: CASSIEEFGQPQHF. The CDR3 DNA reads TGTGCCAGTAGTATAGAGGAGTTCGGGCAGCCCCAGCATTTT. The whole variable domain, filled in from reference TRBV19 and TRBJ1-5, reads DGGITQSPKYLFRKEGQNVTLSCEQNLNHDAMYWYRQDPGQGLRLIYYSQIVNDFQKGDIAEGYSVSREKKESFPLTVTSAQKNPTAFYLCASSIEEFGQPQHFGDGTRLSIL.

This clone appeared once. The rearrangement links TRBV5-6 to TRBJ1-4, with a tentative D call TRBD1 (6 bases). Between the trimmed V and J ends, which lost 4 bases and 0 bases, there was a span of 10 bases. This CDR3 is 15 amino acids long. The germline V gene has CDR1 SGHDT and CDR2 YYEEEE. The CDR3 protein is CASSLRGPTNEKLFF. In DNA form, the CDR3 reads TGTGCCAGCAGCCTGCGGGGGCCAACTAATGAAAAACTGTTTTTT.

This sequence joins TRBV28 and TRBJ1-3, with D unclear. V was clipped by 7 bases and J by 2 bases, with 18 bases between them. Germline V gene sequence: CDR1 MDHEN, CDR2 SYDVKM. This CDR3 spans 16 amino acids. The DNA of the CDR3 is TGTGCCAGCACCCCCCTAACCCGGGGTGCTGGAAACACCATATATTTT. Protein product: CASTPLTRGAGNTIYF.

This clone has just a few counts. The chain couples TRBV5-1 to TRBJ2-5; TRBD2 matches 9 bases. CDR1 is SGHRS, CDR2 YFSETQ, per germline. V shed 2 bases, J shed 3 bases, and the junction held 8 bases outside the gene matches. This CDR3 contains 16 residues. CDR3 sequence reads: CASSFPQRGEKETQYF. DNA of the CDR3: TGCGCCAGCAGCTTCCCCCAGCGGGGGGAAAAAGAGACCCAGTACTTC.

Details on this clone: At one boundary the junction diverges from the germline segment, which might be a read error. This chain links TRBV11-2 with TRBJ2-7, with 9 nucleotides matching TRBD2. This CDR3 comprises 12 residues. Looked up from germline, CDR1 is SGHAT and CDR2 is FQNNGV. CDR3 coding DNA: TGTGCCAGCAGCTTAGTGGCTAGCGGGGTTAACTTC. This translates into CASSLVASGVNF.

The chain carries TRBV4-1 and TRBJ2-3; 9 bases are a match to TRBD1. The CDR3 extends over 16 amino acids. V lost 3 bases, J lost 4 bases, and 8 bases stayed unmatched. Germline values: CDR1 MGHRA, CDR2 YSYEKL. CDR3 sequence reads: CASSHFERTGADTQYF. The CDR3 DNA sequence: TGCGCCAGCAGCCATTTCGAGCGGACAGGGGCAGATACGCAGTATTTT.

There are a few counts of this clone. The chain combines TRBV30 with TRBJ1-4, with D perhaps matching TRBD1 (5 bases). V was pared by 0 bases and J by 7 bases, with 12 bases between. Germline values: CDR1 GTSNPN, CDR2 SVGIG (reference sequence). This CDR3 has 14 residues. The chain's CDR3 is CAWSVGARSEKLFF. CDR3 DNA sequence: TGTGCCTGGAGTGTAGGGGCACGATCTGAAAAACTGTTTTTT.